These T cell receptor beta chains were read from a single sample in a study of Tregs in tolerant kidney transplant recipients. The protocol was immunoSEQ multiplex PCR, while the TCRdb copy is restricted to in-frame clones and leaves out a portion. The repertoire holds more than 60,000 clones, with 80% to 90% as singletons. Sequenced here: Tregs from blood, sampled before the transplant. These receptors all come from a human donor who received a combined kidney and bone marrow transplant. CDR3s include the opening cysteine and the closing phenylalanine or tryptophan. A D gene is named only where the DNA matches it firmly. Size is omitted from some rows. Given values are once, few, many or a class for expanded clones.

d_call j_call clone_size v_call cdr3_aa cdr3_nt
NA TRBJ1-1 NA TRBV29-1 CSAGRGNTEAFF TGCAGCGCAGGTCGGGGGAACACTGAAGCTTTCTTT
NA TRBJ2-7 NA TRBV6-5 CASSYSERNTYEQYF TGTGCCAGCAGTTACTCGGAGAGGAATACCTACGAGCAGTACTTC
TRBD1 TRBJ1-4 NA TRBV5-6 CASSLVRRGREFEKLFF TGTGCCAGCAGCTTGGTGCGCAGGGGGCGCGAATTTGAAAAACTGTTTTTT
NA TRBJ1-4 NA TRBV5-1 CASSLGRSEGTNEKLFF TGCGCCAGCAGCTTGGGGAGGTCGGAAGGCACTAATGAAAAACTGTTTTTT
TRBD2 TRBJ2-5 NA TRBV19 CASRERGQETQYF TGTGCCAGTAGAGAGCGGGGACAAGAGACCCAGTACTTC
NA TRBJ1-2 NA TRBV6-1 CASSDNTRVGYTF TGTGCCAGCAGTGACAACACCAGGGTAGGCTACACCTTC
TRBD2 TRBJ2-5 NA TRBV10-3 CAISTGLAGGWGETQYF TGTGCCATCAGTACGGGACTAGCGGGAGGGTGGGGAGAGACCCAGTACTTC
NA TRBJ2-1 few TRBV10-3 CAISRNEASSYNEQFF TGTGCCATCAGTAGAAATGAGGCAAGCTCCTACAATGAGCAGTTCTTC
NA TRBJ1-5 NA TRBV6-5 CASSYSTGSQPQHF TGTGCCAGCAGTTACTCTACAGGTTCCCAGCCCCAGCATTTT
NA TRBJ1-5 NA TRBV19 CASSSRAGRQPQHF TGTGCCAGTAGTAGCCGAGCGGGGCGACAGCCCCAGCATTTT
NA TRBJ1-1 once TRBV15 CATSLGMTNTEAFF TGTGCCACCAGCCTAGGAATGACGAACACTGAAGCTTTCTTT
NA TRBJ2-3 NA TRBV7-2 CASSPRPHSLDTQYF TGTGCCAGCAGCCCAAGGCCCCACAGCTTAGATACGCAGTATTTT
NA TRBJ2-5 NA TRBV7-2 CASSSGTRSETQYF TGTGCCAGCAGCTCTGGGACCAGATCGGAGACCCAGTACTTC
TRBD1 TRBJ1-1 NA TRBV10-3 CAISESRTGRGKNTEAFF TGTGCCATCAGTGAGTCGAGGACAGGGAGAGGGAAGAACACTGAAGCTTTCTTT
TRBD1 TRBJ1-2 NA TRBV11-1 CASSLDPLTGNYGYTF TGTGCCAGCAGCTTAGATCCTCTGACAGGGAACTATGGCTACACCTTC
NA TRBJ2-1 NA TRBV7-9 CASSLLNEQFF TGTGCCAGCAGCTTATTAAATGAGCAGTTCTTC
TRBD1 TRBJ1-5 NA TRBV2 CASSLTPPGQGRAQPQHF TGTGCCAGCAGCCTAACCCCCCCGGGACAGGGAAGGGCTCAGCCCCAGCATTTT
TRBD1 TRBJ1-6 NA TRBV18 CASSSRDRVRGGSPLHF TGTGCCAGCTCGTCCCGGGACAGGGTTCGAGGGGGATCACCCCTCCACTTT
TRBD1 TRBJ1-5 NA TRBV28 CASSSTDRGGGNQPQHF TGTGCCAGCAGTTCAACCGACAGGGGAGGGGGCAATCAGCCCCAGCATTTT
NA TRBJ2-1 NA TRBV9 CASSATYNEQFF TGTGCCAGCAGCGCGACTTACAATGAGCAGTTCTTC
TRBD2 TRBJ2-3 once TRBV7-2 CASSLGGGGGTDTQYF TGTGCCAGCAGCTTAGGGGGCGGGGGAGGCACAGATACGCAGTATTTT
NA TRBJ2-7 NA TRBV18 CASSPDRRGSEQYF TGTGCCAGCTCACCCGACAGGCGTGGGAGCGAGCAGTACTTC
NA TRBJ2-1 few TRBV10-3 CATLTLGTSNEQFF TGTGCCACCCTAACCCTAGGGACCTCCAATGAGCAGTTCTTC